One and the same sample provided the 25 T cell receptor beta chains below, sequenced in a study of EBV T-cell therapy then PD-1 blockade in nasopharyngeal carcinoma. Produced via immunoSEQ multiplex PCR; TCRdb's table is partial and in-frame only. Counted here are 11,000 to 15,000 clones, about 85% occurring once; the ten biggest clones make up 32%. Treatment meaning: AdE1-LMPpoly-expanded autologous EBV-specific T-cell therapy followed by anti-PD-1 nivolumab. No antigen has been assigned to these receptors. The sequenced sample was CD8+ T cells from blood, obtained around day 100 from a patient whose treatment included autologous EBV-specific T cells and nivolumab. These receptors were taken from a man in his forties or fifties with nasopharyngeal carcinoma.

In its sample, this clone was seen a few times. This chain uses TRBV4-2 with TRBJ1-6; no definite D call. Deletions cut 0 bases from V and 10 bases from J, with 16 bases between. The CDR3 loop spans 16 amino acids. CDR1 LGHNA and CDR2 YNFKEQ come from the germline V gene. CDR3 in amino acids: CASSQEDGVPASPLHF. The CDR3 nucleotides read TGTGCCAGCAGCCAAGAGGACGGAGTCCCAGCCTCACCCCTCCACTTT.

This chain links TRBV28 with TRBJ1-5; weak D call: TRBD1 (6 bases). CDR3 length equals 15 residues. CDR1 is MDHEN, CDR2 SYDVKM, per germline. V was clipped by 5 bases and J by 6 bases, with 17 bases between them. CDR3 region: CASSKGDGGGQPQHF. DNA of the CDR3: TGTGCCAGCAGTAAGGGGGATGGGGGTGGTCAGCCCCAGCATTTT.

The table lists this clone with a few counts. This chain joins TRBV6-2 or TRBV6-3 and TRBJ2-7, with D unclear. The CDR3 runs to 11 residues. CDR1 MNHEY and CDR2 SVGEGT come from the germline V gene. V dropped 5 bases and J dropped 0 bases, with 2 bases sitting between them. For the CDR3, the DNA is TGTGCCAGCAGTCCCTCCTACGAGCAGTACTTC. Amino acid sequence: CASSPSYEQYF.

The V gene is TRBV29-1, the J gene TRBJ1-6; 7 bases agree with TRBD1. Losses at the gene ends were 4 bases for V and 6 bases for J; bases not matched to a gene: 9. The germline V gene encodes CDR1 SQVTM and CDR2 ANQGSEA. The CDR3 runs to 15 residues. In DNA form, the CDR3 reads TGCAGCGTTGCGGGACAGCGAGGGGGTAATTCACCCCTCCACTTT. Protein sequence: CSVAGQRGGNSPLHF.

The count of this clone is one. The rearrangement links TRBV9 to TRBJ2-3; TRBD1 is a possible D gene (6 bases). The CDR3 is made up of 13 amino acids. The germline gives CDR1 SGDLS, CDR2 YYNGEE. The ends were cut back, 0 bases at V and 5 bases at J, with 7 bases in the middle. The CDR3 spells CASSVEGEDTQYF. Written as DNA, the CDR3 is TGTGCCAGCAGCGTAGAGGGGGAAGATACGCAGTATTTT.

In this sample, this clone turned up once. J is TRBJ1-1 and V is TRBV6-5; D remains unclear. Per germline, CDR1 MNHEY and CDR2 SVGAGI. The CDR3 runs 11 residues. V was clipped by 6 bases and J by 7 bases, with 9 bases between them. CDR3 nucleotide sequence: TGTGCCAGCAGCGATGGGCTTGAAGCTTTCTTT. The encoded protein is CASSDGLEAFF.

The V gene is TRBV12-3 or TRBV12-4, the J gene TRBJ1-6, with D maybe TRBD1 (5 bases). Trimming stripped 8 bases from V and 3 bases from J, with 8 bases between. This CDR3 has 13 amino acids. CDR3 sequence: CASSTGYNSPLHF. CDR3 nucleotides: TGTGCCAGCTCTACAGGCTATAATTCACCCCTCCACTTT.

In nucleotides, the CDR3 is TGTGCCAGCAGTTACTGGACAGATACGCAGTATTTT. Protein product: CASSYWTDTQYF. The V gene is TRBV12-3 or TRBV12-4, the J gene TRBJ2-3; D gene unclear. V dropped 4 bases and J dropped 3 bases, with 5 bases sitting between them. The CDR3 covers 12 residues.

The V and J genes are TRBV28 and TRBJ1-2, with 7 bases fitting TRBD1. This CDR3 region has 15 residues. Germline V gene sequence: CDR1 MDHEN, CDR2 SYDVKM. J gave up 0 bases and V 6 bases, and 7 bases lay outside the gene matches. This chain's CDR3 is CASSRYRGPNYGYTF. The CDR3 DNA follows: TGTGCCAGCAGCCGATACAGGGGTCCTAACTATGGCTACACCTTC.

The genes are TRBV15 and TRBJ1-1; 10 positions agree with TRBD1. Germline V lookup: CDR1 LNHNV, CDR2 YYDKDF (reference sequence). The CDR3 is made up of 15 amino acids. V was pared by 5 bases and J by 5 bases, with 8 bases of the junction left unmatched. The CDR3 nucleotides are TGTGCCACCAGCCCGAGGGACAGGGGAGGAACTGAAGCTTTCTTT. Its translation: CATSPRDRGGTEAFF.

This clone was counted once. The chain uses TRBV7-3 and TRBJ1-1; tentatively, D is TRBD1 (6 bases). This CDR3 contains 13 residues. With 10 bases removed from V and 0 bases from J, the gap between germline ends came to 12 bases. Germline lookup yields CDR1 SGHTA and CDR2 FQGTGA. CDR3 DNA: TGTGCCACTGGACAGACCATGAACACTGAAGCTTTCTTT. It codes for CATGQTMNTEAFF.

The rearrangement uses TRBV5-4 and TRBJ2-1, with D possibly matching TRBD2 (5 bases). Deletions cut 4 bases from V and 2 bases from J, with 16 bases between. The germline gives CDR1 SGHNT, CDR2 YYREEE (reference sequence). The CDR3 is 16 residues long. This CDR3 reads CASSHGLIGPYNEQFF. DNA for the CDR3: TGTGCCAGCAGCCACGGACTTATAGGGCCCTACAATGAGCAGTTCTTC.

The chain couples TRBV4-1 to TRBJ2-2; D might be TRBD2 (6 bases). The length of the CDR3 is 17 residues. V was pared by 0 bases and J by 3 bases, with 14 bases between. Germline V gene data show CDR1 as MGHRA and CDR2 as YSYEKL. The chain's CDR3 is CASSQDVRRVDTGELFF. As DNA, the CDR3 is TGCGCCAGCAGCCAAGATGTAAGGAGGGTCGACACCGGGGAGCTGTTTTTT.

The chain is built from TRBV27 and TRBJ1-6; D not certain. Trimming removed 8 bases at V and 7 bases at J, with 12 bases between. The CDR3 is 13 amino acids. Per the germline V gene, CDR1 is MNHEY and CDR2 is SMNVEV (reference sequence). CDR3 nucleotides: TGTGCCAGCGCCCACTACCCCAATTCACCCCTCCACTTT. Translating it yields CASAHYPNSPLHF.

CDR3 bases: TGCAGCGTTGTGACGGGGGGCTACTATGGCTACACCTTC. Its protein product is CSVVTGGYYGYTF. The chain is built from TRBV29-1 and TRBJ1-2, with a weak D call TRBD1 (6 bases). Per the germline V gene, CDR1 is SQVTM and CDR2 is ANQGSEA. The CDR3 totals 13 residues. The V end lost 4 bases, the J end lost 3 bases, and 12 bases lay between the germline ends. The whole variable domain, remainder taken from reference TRBV29-1 and TRBJ1-2, is SAVISQKPSRDICQRGTSLTIQCQVDSQVTMMFWYRQQPGQSLTLIATANQGSEATYESGFVIDKFPISRPNLTFSTLTVSNMSPEDSSIYLCSVVTGGYYGYTFGSGTRLTVV.

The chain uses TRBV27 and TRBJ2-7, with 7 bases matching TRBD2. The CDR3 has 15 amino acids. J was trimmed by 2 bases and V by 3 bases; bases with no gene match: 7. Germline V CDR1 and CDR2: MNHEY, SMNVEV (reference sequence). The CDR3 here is CASSFGSSGTYEQYF. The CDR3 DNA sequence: TGTGCCAGCAGTTTTGGGTCTAGCGGCACCTACGAGCAGTACTTC.

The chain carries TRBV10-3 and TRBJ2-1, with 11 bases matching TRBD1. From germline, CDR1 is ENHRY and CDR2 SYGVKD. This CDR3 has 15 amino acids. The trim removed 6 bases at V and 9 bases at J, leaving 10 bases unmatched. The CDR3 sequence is CAISVPGQGVVEQFF. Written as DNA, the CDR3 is TGTGCCATCAGCGTCCCGGGACAGGGGGTGGTTGAGCAGTTCTTC.

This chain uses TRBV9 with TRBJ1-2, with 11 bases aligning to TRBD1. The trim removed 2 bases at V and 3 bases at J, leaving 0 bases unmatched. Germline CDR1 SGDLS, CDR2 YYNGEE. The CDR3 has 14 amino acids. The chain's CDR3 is CASSVGQGDYGYTF. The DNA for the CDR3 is TGTGCCAGCAGCGTGGGACAGGGGGACTATGGCTACACCTTC.

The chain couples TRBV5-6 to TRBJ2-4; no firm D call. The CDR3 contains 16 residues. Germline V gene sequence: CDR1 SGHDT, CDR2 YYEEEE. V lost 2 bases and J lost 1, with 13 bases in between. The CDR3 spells CASSFNTLDAKNIQYF. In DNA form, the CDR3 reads TGTGCCAGCAGCTTCAACACGCTTGATGCCAAAAACATTCAGTACTTC.

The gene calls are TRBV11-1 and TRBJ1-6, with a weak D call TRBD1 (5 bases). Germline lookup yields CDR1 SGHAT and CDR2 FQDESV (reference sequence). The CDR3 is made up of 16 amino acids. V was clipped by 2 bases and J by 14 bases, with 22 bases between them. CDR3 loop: CASSLSPGRRKDSLHF. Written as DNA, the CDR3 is TGTGCCAGCAGCTTAAGTCCGGGACGTAGGAAGGATTCCCTCCACTTT. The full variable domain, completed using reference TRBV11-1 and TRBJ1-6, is EAEVAQSPRYKITEKSQAVAFWCDPISGHATLYWYRQILGQGPELLVQFQDESVVDDSQLPKDRFSAERLKGVDSTLKIQPAELGDSAMYLCASSLSPGRRKDSLHFGNGTRLTVT.

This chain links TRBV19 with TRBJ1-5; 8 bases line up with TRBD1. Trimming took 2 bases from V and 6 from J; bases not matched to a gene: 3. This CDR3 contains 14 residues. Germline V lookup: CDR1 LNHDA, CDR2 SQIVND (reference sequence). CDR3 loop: CASSIRQGFQPQHF. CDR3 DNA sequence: TGTGCCAGTAGTATACGACAGGGGTTTCAGCCCCAGCATTTT.

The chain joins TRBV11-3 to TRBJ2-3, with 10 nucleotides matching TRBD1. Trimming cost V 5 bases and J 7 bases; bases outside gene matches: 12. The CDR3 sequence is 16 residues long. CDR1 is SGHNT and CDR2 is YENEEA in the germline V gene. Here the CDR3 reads CASSQHGTGVGNTQYF. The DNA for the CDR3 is TGTGCCAGCAGCCAGCACGGGACAGGGGTGGGGAATACGCAGTATTTT.

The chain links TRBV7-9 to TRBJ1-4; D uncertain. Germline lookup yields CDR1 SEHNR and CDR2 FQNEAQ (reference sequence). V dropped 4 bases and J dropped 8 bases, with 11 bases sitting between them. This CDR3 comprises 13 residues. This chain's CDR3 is CASSSPPGEKLFF. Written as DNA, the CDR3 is TGTGCCAGCAGCTCTCCCCCAGGAGAAAAACTGTTTTTT.

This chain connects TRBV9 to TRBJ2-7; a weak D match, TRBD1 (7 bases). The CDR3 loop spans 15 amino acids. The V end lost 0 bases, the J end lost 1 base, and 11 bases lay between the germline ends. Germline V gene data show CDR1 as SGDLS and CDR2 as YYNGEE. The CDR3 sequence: CASSVEGAGSYEQYF. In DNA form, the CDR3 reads TGTGCCAGCAGCGTAGAGGGGGCGGGGTCCTACGAGCAGTACTTC. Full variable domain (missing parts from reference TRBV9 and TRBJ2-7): DSGVTQTPKHLITATGQRVTLRCSPRSGDLSVYWYQQSLDQGLQFLIQYYNGEERAKGNILERFSAQQFPDLHSELNLSSLELGDSALYFCASSVEGAGSYEQYFGPGTRLTVT.

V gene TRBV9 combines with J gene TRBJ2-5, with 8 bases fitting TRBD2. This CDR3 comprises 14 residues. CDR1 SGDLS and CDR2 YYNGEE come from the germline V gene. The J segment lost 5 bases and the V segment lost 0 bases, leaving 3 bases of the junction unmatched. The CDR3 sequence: CASSVELAVETQYF. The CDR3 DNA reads TGTGCCAGCAGCGTAGAACTAGCGGTGGAGACCCAGTACTTC.